One and the same sample provided the 9 T cell receptor beta chains below, sequenced in a study of T cell responses to AZD1222 COVID-19 vaccine. TCRdb's table, derived via immunoSEQ multiplex PCR, lists solely in-frame clones and lacks some. The sample consists of tens of thousands of clones, roughly nine tenths of them appearing once. The sequencing here drew on peripheral blood, taken on day 0 of AZD1222 vaccination. These TCRs come from an adult in good health.

The rearrangement uses TRBV7-2 and TRBJ2-5; D not certain. The CDR3 covers 14 residues. Per the germline V gene, CDR1 is SGHTA and CDR2 is FQGNSA. V was shortened by 4 bases and J by 5 bases, with 14 bases between the two germline ends. The CDR3 DNA sequence: TGTGCCAGCAGCTCCCGCACTCAATCGGAGACCCAGTACTTC. Translation: CASSSRTQSETQYF. The full variable domain, with the rest looked up from reference TRBV7-2 and TRBJ2-5, is GAGVSQSPSNKVTEKGKDVELRCDPISGHTALYWYRQSLGQGLEFLIYFQGNSAPDKSGLPSDRFSAERTGGSVSTLTIQRTQQEDSAVYLCASSSRTQSETQYFGPGTRLLVL.

This clone appeared a few times. J is TRBJ1-1 and V is TRBV6-2 or TRBV6-3; possibly TRBD1 for D (6 bases). Germline assignment: CDR1 MNHEY and CDR2 SVGEGT. The CDR3 totals 17 residues. Trimming cost V 0 bases and J 1 base, with 15 bases left between them. The CDR3 DNA follows: TGTGCCAGCAGTTACTCGAGTTGGGGGCAGGGGAACACTGAAGCTTTCTTT. It codes for CASSYSSWGQGNTEAFF.

This chain joins TRBV2 and TRBJ1-2, with D possibly TRBD1 on 5 matching bases. This CDR3 has 15 residues. The germline V gene has CDR1 SNHLY and CDR2 FYNNEI. V was shortened by 3 bases and J by 4 bases, with 15 bases between the two germline ends. CDR3 DNA: TGTGCCAGCAGTGAGGGCAGCGGCAGGGCCTATGGCTACACCTTC. This gives the protein CASSEGSGRAYGYTF.

The V gene is TRBV7-9, the J gene TRBJ1-1, with 7 bases aligning to TRBD1. J was trimmed by 13 bases and V by 5 bases; bases with no gene match: 13. The CDR3 totals 13 residues. Germline assignment: CDR1 SEHNR and CDR2 FQNEAQ (reference sequence). CDR3 loop: CASSPQWDRAGFF. The CDR3 bases are TGTGCCAGCAGCCCACAATGGGACAGAGCAGGTTTCTTT.

The chain joins TRBV29-1 to TRBJ2-7; 15 positions agree with TRBD2. Unmatched junction bases numbered 12, after V lost 8 bases and J lost 4 bases. Germline-derived CDR1 and CDR2 are SQVTM and ANQGSEA. CDR3 size: 16 residues. The CDR3 DNA reads as TGCAGCAACTCCCTCGGGACTAGCGGGGGGTTATACGAGCAGTACTTC. It is translated as CSNSLGTSGGLYEQYF.

Concerning this clone itself: The sample has other DNA sequences that encode this CDR3 too. V usage is TRBV7-6 and J usage is TRBJ1-2; maybe TRBD1 (6 bases). Germline CDR1 reads SGHVS; CDR2 reads FNYEAQ. The CDR3 totals 13 residues. V lost 5 bases and J lost 2, with 9 bases in between. The CDR3 region is CASSPTGNYGYTF. For the CDR3, the DNA is TGTGCCAGCAGCCCAACAGGGAACTATGGCTACACCTTC. Full variable domain (remainder filled in from reference TRBV7-6 and TRBJ1-2): GAGVSQSPRYKVTKRGQDVALRCDPISGHVSLYWYRQALGQGPEFLTYFNYEAQQDKSGLPNDRFSAERPEGSISTLTIQRTEQRDSAMYRCASSPTGNYGYTFGSGTRLTVV.

The DNA for the CDR3 is TGCGCCAGCAGCTTGTCGGCAGGGAGTGCAGATACGCAGTATTTT. Translated: CASSLSAGSADTQYF. This sequence joins TRBV5-1 and TRBJ2-3; possibly TRBD1 or TRBD2 for D (5 bases each). This CDR3 spans 15 amino acids. The V gene lost 1 base and the J gene lost 4 bases, with 13 bases spanning the gap. CDR1 and CDR2 from the germline V gene are SGHRS and YFSETQ.

The chain recombines TRBV6-5 with TRBJ1-6; the D gene is possibly TRBD1 (5 bases). Germline CDR1 and CDR2: MNHEY and SVGAGI. The CDR3 contains 14 residues. The germline V and J ends were trimmed by 6 bases and 14 bases, with 20 bases remaining between them. This chain's CDR3 is CASREGRQMGSLHF. The CDR3 nucleotides read TGTGCCAGCAGGGAGGGGCGGCAGATGGGGTCCCTCCACTTT.

As DNA, the CDR3 is TGTGCCAGCAGTTTTAGGGGTGCAGATACGCAGTATTTT. This encodes CASSFRGADTQYF. This chain joins TRBV12-3 or TRBV12-4 and TRBJ2-3; D possibly corresponds to TRBD1 (5 bases). CDR3 length equals 13 residues. The germline V and J ends were trimmed by 3 bases and 4 bases, with 8 bases remaining between them.